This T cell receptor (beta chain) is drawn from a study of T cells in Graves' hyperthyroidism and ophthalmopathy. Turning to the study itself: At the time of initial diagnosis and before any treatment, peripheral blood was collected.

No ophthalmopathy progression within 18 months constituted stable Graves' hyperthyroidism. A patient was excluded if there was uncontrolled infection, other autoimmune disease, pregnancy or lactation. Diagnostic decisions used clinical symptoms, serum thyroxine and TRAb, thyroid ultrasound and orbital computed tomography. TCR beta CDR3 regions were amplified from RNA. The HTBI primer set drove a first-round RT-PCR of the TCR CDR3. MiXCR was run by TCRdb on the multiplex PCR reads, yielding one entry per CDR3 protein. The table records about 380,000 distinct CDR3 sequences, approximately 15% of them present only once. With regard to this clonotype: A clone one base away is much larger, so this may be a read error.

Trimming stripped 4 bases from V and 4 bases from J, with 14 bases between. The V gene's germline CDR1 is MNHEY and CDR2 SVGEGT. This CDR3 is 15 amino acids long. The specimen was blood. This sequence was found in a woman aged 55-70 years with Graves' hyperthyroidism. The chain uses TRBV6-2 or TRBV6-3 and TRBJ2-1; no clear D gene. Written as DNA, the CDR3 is TGTGCCAGCAGTTCCCTAAGTGGCGCTTACAATGAGCAGTTCTTC. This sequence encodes CASSSLSGAYNEQFF.